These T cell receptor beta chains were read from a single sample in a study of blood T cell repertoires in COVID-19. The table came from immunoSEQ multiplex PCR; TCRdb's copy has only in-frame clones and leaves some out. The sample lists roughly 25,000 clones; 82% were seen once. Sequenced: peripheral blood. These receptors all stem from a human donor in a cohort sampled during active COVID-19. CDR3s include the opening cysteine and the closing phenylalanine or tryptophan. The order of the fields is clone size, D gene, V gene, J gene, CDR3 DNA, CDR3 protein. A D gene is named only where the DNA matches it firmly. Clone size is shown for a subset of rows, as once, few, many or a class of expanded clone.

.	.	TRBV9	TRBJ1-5	TGTGCCAGCAGCGTAGGACAGGGCAATCAGCCCCAGCATTTT	CASSVGQGNQPQHF
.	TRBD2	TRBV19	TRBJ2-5	TGTGCCAGTAGTATAGGACTAGCGGGACTTACCCAAGAGACCCAGTACTTC	CASSIGLAGLTQETQYF
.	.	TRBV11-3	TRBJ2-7	TGTGCCAGCAGCTTAGCTGGCAGCGTAGGATACGAGCAGTACTTC	CASSLAGSVGYEQYF
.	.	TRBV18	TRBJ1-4	TGTGCCAGCTCACCAGGAGCAACTAATGAAAAACTGTTTTTT	CASSPGATNEKLFF
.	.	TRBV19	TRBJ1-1	TGTGCCAGTACATGGGGCAGGGGCAACACTGAAGCTTTCTTT	CASTWGRGNTEAFF
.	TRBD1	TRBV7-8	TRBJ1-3	TGTGCCAGCAGCTTAGTAGGACAGGGCGGCGGAAACACCATATATTTT	CASSLVGQGGGNTIYF
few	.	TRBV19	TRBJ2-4	TGTGCCAGTAGTATAGGGGGCCACATTCAGTACTTC	CASSIGGHIQYF
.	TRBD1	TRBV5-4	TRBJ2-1	TGTGCCAGCAGCTTCCTGGACAGGGGCCGACTCTTC	CASSFLDRGRLF
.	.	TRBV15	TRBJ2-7	TGTGCCACCAGCATAACAGCAGCCTACGAGCAGTACTTC	CATSITAAYEQYF
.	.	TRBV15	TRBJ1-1	TGTGCCACCAGCACCTCGGCGGGACGGGACACTGAAGCTTTCTTT	CATSTSAGRDTEAFF
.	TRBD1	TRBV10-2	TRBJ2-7	TGCGCCAGCAAGGGATTAGGACAGGGGGCGTACGAGCAGTACTTC	CASKGLGQGAYEQYF
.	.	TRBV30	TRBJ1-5	TGTGCCTGGAGTGTGAGGGACAATCAGCCCCAGCATTTT	CAWSVRDNQPQHF
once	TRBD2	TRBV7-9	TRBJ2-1	TGTGCCAGCGGATCTTTACAAGGACTAGCGGGAGGGACGTACAATGAGCAGTTCTTC	CASGSLQGLAGGTYNEQFF
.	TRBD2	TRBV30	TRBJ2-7	TGTGCCTGGAGTCCAATTAGCGGGGGGGCGTTCTACGAGCAGTACTTC	CAWSPISGGAFYEQYF
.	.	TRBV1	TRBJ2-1	TGCACCAGCAGCCAAGAGGCGGGGGTGTTCTACAATGAGCAGTTCTTC	CTSSQEAGVFYNEQFF
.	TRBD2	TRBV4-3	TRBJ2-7	TGCGCCAGCAGCCAAGTCCTAGCGGGAGGGCCGAGCTACGAGCAGTACTTC	CASSQVLAGGPSYEQYF
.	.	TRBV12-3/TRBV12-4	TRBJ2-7	TGTGCCAGCAGTTTAAGTACAATCTACGAGCAGTACTTC	CASSLSTIYEQYF
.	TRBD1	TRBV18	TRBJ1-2	TGTGCCAGCTCACCGGGTACAGGGGGGACTAACTATGGCTACACCTTC	CASSPGTGGTNYGYTF
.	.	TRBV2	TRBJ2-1	TGTGCCAGCAGTGTAGCGGAGAGCCCACACAATGAGCAGTTCTTC	CASSVAESPHNEQFF
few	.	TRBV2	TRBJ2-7	TGTGCCAGTAAACCGTTGGTCAGGGGAAACGAGCAGTACTTC	CASKPLVRGNEQYF
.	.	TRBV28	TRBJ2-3	TGTGCCAGCAGTTTTTTATCAGGCACAGATACGCAGTATTTT	CASSFLSGTDTQYF
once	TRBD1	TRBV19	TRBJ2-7	TGTGCCAGTAGTCCAACAGGGGGCCTTCCCTACGAGCAGTACTTC	CASSPTGGLPYEQYF
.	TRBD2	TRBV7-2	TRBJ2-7	TGTGCCAGCAGCTTATCCACGGGACTAGCGGAATACGAGCAGTACTTC	CASSLSTGLAEYEQYF
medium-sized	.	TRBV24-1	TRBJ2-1	TGTGCCACCAGTGCAGGGGACAATGAGCAGTTCTTC	CATSAGDNEQFF
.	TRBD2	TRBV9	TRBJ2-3	TGTGCCAGCAGCGTAGAACTAGCGGGGGACACAGATACGCAGTATTTT	CASSVELAGDTDTQYF
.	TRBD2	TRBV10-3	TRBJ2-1	TGTGCCACCCGGGGGGGTTCCGATGAGCAGTTCTTC	CATRGGSDEQFF
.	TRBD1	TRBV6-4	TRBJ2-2	TGTGCCAGCAGTCGACAGGGGCGAGTAAACACCGGGGAGCTGTTTTTT	CASSRQGRVNTGELFF
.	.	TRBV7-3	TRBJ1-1	TGTGCCAGCAGCTTAACCTCGGGGGTCGTCACTGAAGCTTTCTTT	CASSLTSGVVTEAFF
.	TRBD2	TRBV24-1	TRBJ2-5	TGTGCCACCAGTGACGCGGGAGTTGGGATCGCCCAAGAGACCCAGTACTTC	CATSDAGVGIAQETQYF
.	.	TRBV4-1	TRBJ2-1	TGCGCCAGCAGCCAAGGTAACGCGCTGAGGTCCTACAATGAGCAGTTCTTC	CASSQGNALRSYNEQFF
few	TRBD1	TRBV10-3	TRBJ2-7	TGTGCCATCAGTCCAAGGGGGCAGGACGAGCAGTACTTC	CAISPRGQDEQYF
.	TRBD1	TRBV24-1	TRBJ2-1	TGTGCCACCAGTCACAGGGGACAACGAACCTACAATGAGCAGTTCTTC	CATSHRGQRTYNEQFF
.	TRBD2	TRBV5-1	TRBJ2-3	TGCGCCAGCAGCTTCCGACTAGCGGGGGGCAGGGATACGCAGTATTTT	CASSFRLAGGRDTQYF
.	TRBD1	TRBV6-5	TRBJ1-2	TGTGCCAGCAGTATGACAGGGGAAGTCTCTGGCTACACCTTC	CASSMTGEVSGYTF
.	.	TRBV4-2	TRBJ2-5	TGTGCCAGCAGCCAAGGGACGGGACTTCTCCAAGAGACCCAGTACTTC	CASSQGTGLLQETQYF
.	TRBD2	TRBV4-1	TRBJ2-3	TGCGCCAGCAGCCAACGGCTAGCGGGAGTCACAGATACGCAGTATTTT	CASSQRLAGVTDTQYF
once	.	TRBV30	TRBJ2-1	TGTGCCTGGACCTCGGACATTAGTCTTAACAATGAGCAGTTCTTC	CAWTSDISLNNEQFF
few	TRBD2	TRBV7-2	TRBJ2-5	TGTGCCAGCAGCTCACCGGGACTAGCGGGGAGAGAGACCCAGTACTTC	CASSSPGLAGRETQYF
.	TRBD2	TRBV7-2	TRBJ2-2	TGTGCCAGCAAAGAGACTAGCGGGGACACCGGGGAGCTGTTTTTT	CASKETSGDTGELFF
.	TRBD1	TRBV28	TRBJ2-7	TGTGCCAGCAGCTCGGGACAGGGGTACGAGCAGTACTTC	CASSSGQGYEQYF
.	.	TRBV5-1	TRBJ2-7	TGCGCCAGCAGCTTGGAAGGGGTCCCCTACGAGCAGTACTTC	CASSLEGVPYEQYF
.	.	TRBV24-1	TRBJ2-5	TGTGCCACCAGTGATTTGAAGAGAGGAGGGGACCAAGAGACCCAGTACTTC	CATSDLKRGGDQETQYF
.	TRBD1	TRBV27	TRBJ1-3	TGTGCCAGCAGTCCGTGGACAGGGGGCTTGGGTGGAAACACCATATATTTT	CASSPWTGGLGGNTIYF
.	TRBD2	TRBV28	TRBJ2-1	TGTGCCAGCACTCCAGCGGGAGGCGAGCAGTTCTTC	CASTPAGGEQFF
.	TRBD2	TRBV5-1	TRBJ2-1	TGCGCCAGCAGCTTGGGGACTAGCGGGGGACCCACCGAGCAGTTCTTC	CASSLGTSGGPTEQFF
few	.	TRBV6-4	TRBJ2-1	TGTGCCAGCAGTGACGCGGCGGGGCCTGGCTATGAGCAGTTCTTC	CASSDAAGPGYEQFF
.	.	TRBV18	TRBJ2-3	TGTGCCAGCTCCCCGGACTACCTCAGCACAGATACGCAGTATTTT	CASSPDYLSTDTQYF
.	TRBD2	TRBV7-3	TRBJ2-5	TGTGCCAGCAGCCCGGGACTAGCGGCAGCGGAGACCCAGTACTTC	CASSPGLAAAETQYF
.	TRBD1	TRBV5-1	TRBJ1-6	TGCGCCAGCAGCTTGGCAGGGGGCAACAATTCACCCCTCCACTTT	CASSLAGGNNSPLHF
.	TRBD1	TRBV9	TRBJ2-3	TGTGCCAGCAGCGTTGGGACAGGGGGCACAGATACGCAGTATTTT	CASSVGTGGTDTQYF
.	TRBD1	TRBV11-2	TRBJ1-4	TGTGCCAGCAGCTTAGAAAAGACAGGGGCCGAAAAACTGTTTTTT	CASSLEKTGAEKLFF
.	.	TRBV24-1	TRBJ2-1	TGTGCCACCAGTGATTTGCAGATCGGGAGTGGTAATGAGCAGTTCTTC	CATSDLQIGSGNEQFF
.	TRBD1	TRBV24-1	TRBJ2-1	TGTGCCACCAGTGATCCCAAGGAGGACAGGGGGCAATATAATGAGCAGTTCTTC	CATSDPKEDRGQYNEQFF
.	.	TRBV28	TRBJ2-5	TGTGCCAGCAGAGAGGGGGTGGAGACCCAGTACTTC	CASREGVETQYF
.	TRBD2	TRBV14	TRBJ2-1	TGTGCCAGCAGCCAAGTTCCGCGGGAGGTCATATGGGATGAGCAGTTCTTC	CASSQVPREVIWDEQFF